The 24 T cell receptor beta chains below come from one sample, sequenced in a study of T cell responses to AZD1222 COVID-19 vaccine. Produced via immunoSEQ multiplex PCR; TCRdb's table is partial and in-frame only. The profile covers about 160,000 clones, with roughly nine tenths appearing a single time and over 1.1% taken by the ten largest. The material sequenced was peripheral blood, taken on day 0 of AZD1222 vaccination. The receptors originated from an adult in good health.

This chain links TRBV7-9 with TRBJ2-1; D perhaps matches TRBD1 (6 bases). The CDR3 length is 13 residues. V gave up 5 bases and J gave up 1 base, with 6 bases separating them. CDR1 SEHNR and CDR2 FQNEAQ come from the germline V gene (reference sequence). For the CDR3, the DNA is TGTGCCAGCAGCCAGGGGTCCTACAATGAGCAGTTCTTC. Amino acids: CASSQGSYNEQFF. The full variable domain, rest sourced from reference TRBV7-9 and TRBJ2-1, is DTGVSQNPRHKITKRGQNVTFRCDPISEHNRLYWYRQTLGQGPEFLTYFQNEAQLEKSRLLSDRFSAERPKGSFSTLEIQRTEQGDSAMYLCASSQGSYNEQFFGPGTRLTVL.

The J gene is TRBJ1-2, the V gene TRBV10-3, with 9 bases that match TRBD1. This CDR3 comprises 15 residues. J was trimmed by 6 bases and V by 1 base; bases with no gene match: 6. Looked up from germline, CDR1 is ENHRY and CDR2 is SYGVKD. CDR3 loop: CAISEYPGQGHGYTF. The CDR3 DNA is TGTGCCATCAGTGAGTATCCGGGACAGGGTCATGGCTACACCTTC.

The gene calls are TRBV3-1 (or the pseudogene TRBV3-2) and TRBJ1-6; D remains ambiguous. CDR1 LGHDT and CDR2 YNNKEL come from the germline V gene (reference sequence). CDR3 length: 12 amino acids. Trimming stripped 8 bases from V and 3 bases from J, with 5 bases between. The CDR3 reads CASGLYNSPLHF. The DNA of the CDR3 is TGTGCCAGCGGGCTCTATAATTCACCCCTCCACTTT.

The J gene is TRBJ2-7, the V gene TRBV12-3 or TRBV12-4; tentatively, D is TRBD1 (5 bases). Trimming pared 5 bases from V and 10 bases from J, leaving 15 bases between. The CDR3 runs 12 residues. The CDR3 sequence: CASSLRPTDQYF. The CDR3 DNA sequence: TGTGCCAGCAGTCTACGACCGACAGATCAGTACTTC.

The V and J genes are TRBV6-2 or TRBV6-3 and TRBJ2-6; TRBD1 matches at 9 bases. J gave up 0 bases and V 2 bases, and 5 bases lay outside the gene matches. Germline lookup yields CDR1 MNHEY and CDR2 SVGEGT. There are 18 residues in the CDR3. CDR3 in DNA: TGTGCCAGCAGTTACGGGACAGGGCGTACCTCTGGGGCCAACGTCCTGACTTTC. Protein product: CASSYGTGRTSGANVLTF.

This chain joins TRBV5-1 and TRBJ1-1, with 8 bases aligning to TRBD1. The CDR3 consists of 15 residues. Germline V gene lookup returns CDR1 SGHRS and CDR2 YFSETQ. The junction had 6 bases not matched to a gene; V was cut back by 4 bases and J by 1 base. The DNA of the CDR3 is TGCGCCAGCAGCACCTCCGGGACAGGGAACACTGAAGCTTTCTTT. It is translated as CASSTSGTGNTEAFF.

The rearrangement links TRBV19 to TRBJ1-1; 7 bases agree with TRBD1. Germline assignment: CDR1 LNHDA and CDR2 SQIVND (reference sequence). J was trimmed by 0 bases and V by 4 bases; bases with no gene match: 5. The CDR3 totals 15 residues. CDR3 loop: CASSSSQGMNTEAFF. DNA for the CDR3: TGTGCCAGTAGTAGCTCACAGGGGATGAACACTGAAGCTTTCTTT.

This clone was detected only once. The chain links TRBV9 to TRBJ2-7; possibly TRBD2 for D (5 bases). Germline lookup yields CDR1 SGDLS and CDR2 YYNGEE. V gave up 2 bases and J gave up 4 bases, with 16 bases separating them. The CDR3 sequence is 15 residues long. The CDR3 DNA sequence: TGTGCCAGCAGCGTGGGTGAGGAGCGGTGGTACGAGCAGTACTTC. This translates into CASSVGEERWYEQYF.

V usage is TRBV7-2 and J usage is TRBJ1-5; D is possibly TRBD1 (5 bases). V was trimmed by 3 bases and J by 5 bases, leaving 8 bases between them. Germline-derived CDR1 and CDR2 are SGHTA and FQGNSA. CDR3 length equals 13 residues. CDR3 sequence (DNA): TGTGCCAGCAGCTTGGGGGGGTATCAGCCCCAGCATTTT. Amino acids: CASSLGGYQPQHF.

The rearrangement links TRBV5-1 to TRBJ2-2; D tentatively fits TRBD1 or TRBD2 (5 bases each). V shed 0 bases and J shed 6 bases, with 12 bases lying between them. Germline lookup yields CDR1 SGHRS and CDR2 YFSETQ. CDR3 length: 15 amino acids. CDR3 amino acids: CASSLVGAGAGELFF. DNA of the CDR3: TGCGCCAGCAGCTTGGTAGGGGCCGGGGCCGGGGAGCTGTTTTTT.

The V and J genes are TRBV3-1 (or the pseudogene TRBV3-2) and TRBJ1-5; D may be TRBD1 (5 bases). The CDR3 length is 15 residues. Germline V lookup: CDR1 LGHDT, CDR2 YNNKEL (reference sequence). V was clipped by 1 base and J by 0 bases, with 7 bases between them. CDR3 nucleotides: TGTGCCAGCAGCCAAGGAGGGGCTAGCAATCAGCCCCAGCATTTT. Its protein product is CASSQGGASNQPQHF.

The chain links TRBV6-5 to TRBJ1-2; weak D call: TRBD1 (5 bases). The CDR3 has 14 residues. Per germline, CDR1 MNHEY and CDR2 SVGAGI. The germline V and J ends were trimmed by 7 bases and 8 bases, with 20 bases remaining between them. The CDR3 nucleotides read TGTGCCAGCACCCTCTCCGCGGGGCTCGGGGGCTACACCTTC. It encodes CASTLSAGLGGYTF.

The chain uses TRBV9 and TRBJ2-2; no clear D gene. CDR1 is SGDLS, CDR2 YYNGEE, per germline. V was clipped by 1 base and J by 6 bases, with 7 bases between them. The CDR3 spans 13 residues. Written as DNA, the CDR3 is TGTGCCAGCAGCGTACTAACGGCCGGGGAGCTGTTTTTT. Translating gives CASSVLTAGELFF. The full variable domain, its missing parts supplied by reference TRBV9 and TRBJ2-2, is DSGVTQTPKHLITATGQRVTLRCSPRSGDLSVYWYQQSLDQGLQFLIQYYNGEERAKGNILERFSAQQFPDLHSELNLSSLELGDSALYFCASSVLTAGELFFGEGSRLTVL.

This rearrangement joins TRBV7-3 to TRBJ2-7; unclear D gene. Germline V gene data show CDR1 as SGHTA and CDR2 as FQGTGA. The CDR3 totals 13 residues. Trimming pared 0 bases from V and 12 bases from J, leaving 15 bases between. The CDR3 DNA is TGTGCCAGCAGCTTAACGGAAGGCGCGGCCCGGTACTTC. It codes for CASSLTEGAARYF.

The CDR3 DNA sequence: TGTGCCAGCAGGCAACAGGCGACCGGTGAAGCTTTCTTT. Translated, it gives CASRQQATGEAFF. The chain links TRBV6-5 to TRBJ1-1; tentatively, D is TRBD1 (5 bases). Trimming took 6 bases from V and 7 from J, leaving 15 bases between them. The CDR3 contains 13 residues. The germline gives CDR1 MNHEY, CDR2 SVGAGI.

The table lists this clone with a count of one. This rearrangement joins TRBV3-1 (or the pseudogene TRBV3-2) to TRBJ2-1, with D possibly TRBD2 on 5 matching bases. Trimming stripped 5 bases from V and 8 bases from J, with 22 bases between. Germline V gives CDR1 LGHDT, CDR2 YNNKEL (reference sequence). The CDR3 consists of 16 residues. CDR3 protein: CASSLFSGSLQDEQFF. CDR3 in DNA: TGTGCCAGCAGCTTGTTCTCTGGGAGCCTTCAGGATGAGCAGTTCTTC.

This clone occurred once. V gene TRBV6-2 or TRBV6-3 combines with J gene TRBJ2-7, with D perhaps matching TRBD1 (6 bases). The germline gives CDR1 MNHEY, CDR2 SVGEGT. V lost 1 base to trimming and J lost 4 bases, with 11 bases between them. The CDR3 has 14 residues. CDR3: CASSYLGGAYEQYF. DNA of the CDR3: TGTGCCAGCAGTTACTTAGGGGGAGCTTACGAGCAGTACTTC.

The chain combines TRBV16 with TRBJ1-5, with D possibly being TRBD1 (6 bases). CDR3 length equals 16 residues. Trimming removed 4 bases from V and 0 bases from J, with 13 bases in between. Germline values: CDR1 KGHSY, CDR2 FQNENV. The CDR3 spells CASSLRRGHSNQPQHF. The CDR3 bases are TGTGCCAGCAGCCTTCGCAGGGGACATAGCAATCAGCCCCAGCATTTT.

This CDR3 reads CASSPGTSGLSSYNEQFF. The CDR3 DNA sequence: TGTGCCAGCAGTCCCGGGACTAGCGGGTTGAGCTCCTACAATGAGCAGTTCTTC. The chain is built from TRBV5-4 and TRBJ2-1, with 12 bases fitting TRBD2. Unmatched junction bases numbered 9, after V lost 5 bases and J lost 0 bases. Germline V lookup: CDR1 SGHNT, CDR2 YYREEE (reference sequence). This CDR3 contains 18 residues.

The chain carries TRBV19 and TRBJ1-1; perhaps TRBD1 as D (6 bases). Looked up from germline, CDR1 is LNHDA and CDR2 is SQIVND (reference sequence). The CDR3 is 15 amino acids. Trimming left V 6 bases short and J 1 base short, with 15 bases between. The CDR3 is CASSYSGTRNTEAFF. CDR3 DNA sequence: TGTGCCAGTAGCTATTCCGGGACACGGAACACTGAAGCTTTCTTT.

This clone was counted a single time. CDR3 in amino acids: CASSEDRGPGNTIYF. The CDR3 coding sequence is TGTGCCAGCAGTGAAGACAGGGGGCCTGGAAACACCATATATTTT. The genes are TRBV6-1 and TRBJ1-3; 9 bases are a match to TRBD1. The V gene end was trimmed by 1 base and the J gene end by 2 bases; junction bases not matched to a gene: 0. The CDR3 runs 15 residues. Germline values: CDR1 MNHNS, CDR2 SASEGT.

Only one count was recorded for this clone. The chain has TRBV29-1 and TRBJ2-3; the D is unclear. The V end was cut by 0 bases, the J end by 4 bases, with 17 bases between. The CDR3 consists of 16 residues. CDR1 and CDR2 from the germline V gene are SQVTM and ANQGSEA. Here the CDR3 reads CSVEETSRETPDTQYF. DNA for the CDR3: TGCAGCGTTGAAGAAACGTCTAGAGAGACGCCAGATACGCAGTATTTT.

This sequence joins TRBV5-1 and TRBJ1-1; D may be TRBD1 (5 bases). Trimming pared 4 bases from V and 1 base from J, leaving 14 bases between. This CDR3 is 15 amino acids long. Per the germline V gene, CDR1 is SGHRS and CDR2 is YFSETQ. In DNA form, the CDR3 reads TGCGCCAGCAGCCCCCTCGGGGCTGCGAACACTGAAGCTTTCTTT. Protein product: CASSPLGAANTEAFF.

The genes are TRBV9 and TRBJ2-2; 12 bases are a match to TRBD2. The CDR3 totals 17 residues. After removal of 4 bases from V and 0 bases from J, the junction contained 4 bases not matched to a gene. Germline CDR1 and CDR2: SGDLS and YYNGEE. The CDR3 DNA reads TGTGCCAGCAGCTTGTCTAGCGGGGGGGCGAACACCGGGGAGCTGTTTTTT. Amino acids: CASSLSSGGANTGELFF.